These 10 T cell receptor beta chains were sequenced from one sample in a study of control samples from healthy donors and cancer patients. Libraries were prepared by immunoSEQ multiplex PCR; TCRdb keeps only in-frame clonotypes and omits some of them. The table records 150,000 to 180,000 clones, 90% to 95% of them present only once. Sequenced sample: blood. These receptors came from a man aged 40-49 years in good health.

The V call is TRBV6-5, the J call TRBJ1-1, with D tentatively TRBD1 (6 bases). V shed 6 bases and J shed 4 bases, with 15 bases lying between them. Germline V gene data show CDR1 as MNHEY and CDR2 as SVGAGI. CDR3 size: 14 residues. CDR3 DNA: TGTGCCAGCAGAAAAGGGGGGTCGGGCACTGAAGCTTTCTTT. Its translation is CASRKGGSGTEAFF.

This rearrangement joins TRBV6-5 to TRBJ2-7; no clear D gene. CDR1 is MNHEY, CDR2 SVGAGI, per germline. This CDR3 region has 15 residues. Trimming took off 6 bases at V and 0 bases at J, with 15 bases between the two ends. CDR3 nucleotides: TGTGCCAGCAGCCCAAGTACCTGGCTCTCCTACGAGCAGTACTTC. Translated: CASSPSTWLSYEQYF.

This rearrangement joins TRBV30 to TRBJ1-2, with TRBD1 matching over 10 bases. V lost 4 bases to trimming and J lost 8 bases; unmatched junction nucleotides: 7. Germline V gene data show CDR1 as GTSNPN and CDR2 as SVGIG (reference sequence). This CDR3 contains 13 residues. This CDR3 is CAWTPTGGGGYTF. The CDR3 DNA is TGTGCCTGGACTCCGACAGGGGGCGGCGGCTACACCTTC.

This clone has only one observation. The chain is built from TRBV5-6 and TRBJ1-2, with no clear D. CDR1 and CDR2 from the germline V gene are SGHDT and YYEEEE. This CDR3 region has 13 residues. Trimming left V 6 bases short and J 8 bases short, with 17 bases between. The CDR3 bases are TGTGCCAGCAAGGACGGTCGACTGGGGGGCTACACCTTC. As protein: CASKDGRLGGYTF.

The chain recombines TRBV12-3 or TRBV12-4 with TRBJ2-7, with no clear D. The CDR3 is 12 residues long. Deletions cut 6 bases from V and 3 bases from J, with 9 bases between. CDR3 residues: CASSPTDYEQYF. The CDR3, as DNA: TGTGCCAGCAGCCCCACGGACTACGAGCAGTACTTC.

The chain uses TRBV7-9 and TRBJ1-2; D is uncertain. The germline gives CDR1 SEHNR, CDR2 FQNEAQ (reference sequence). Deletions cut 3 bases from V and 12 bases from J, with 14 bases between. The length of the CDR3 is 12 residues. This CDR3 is CASSLATSSNTF. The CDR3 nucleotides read TGTGCCAGCAGCTTGGCAACATCTAGCAACACCTTC.

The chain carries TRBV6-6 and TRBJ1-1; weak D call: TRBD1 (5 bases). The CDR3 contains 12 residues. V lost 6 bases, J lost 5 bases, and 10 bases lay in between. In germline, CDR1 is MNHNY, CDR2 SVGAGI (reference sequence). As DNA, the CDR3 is TGTGCCAGCAGCCCCGGGGGGACTGAAGCTTTCTTT. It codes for CASSPGGTEAFF.

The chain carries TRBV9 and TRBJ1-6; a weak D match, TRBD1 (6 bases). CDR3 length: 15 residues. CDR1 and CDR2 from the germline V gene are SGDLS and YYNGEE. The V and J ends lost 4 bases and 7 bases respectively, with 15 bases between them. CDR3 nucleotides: TGTGCCAGCAGCCCGTCAGGGGCGCGGAATTCACCCCTCCACTTT. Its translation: CASSPSGARNSPLHF.

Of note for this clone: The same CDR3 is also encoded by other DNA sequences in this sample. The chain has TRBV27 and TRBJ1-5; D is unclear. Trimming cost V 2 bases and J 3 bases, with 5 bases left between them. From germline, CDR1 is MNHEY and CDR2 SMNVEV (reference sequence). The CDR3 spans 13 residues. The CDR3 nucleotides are TGTGCCAGCAGTTTAAGTACCAATCAGCCCCAGCATTTT. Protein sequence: CASSLSTNQPQHF.

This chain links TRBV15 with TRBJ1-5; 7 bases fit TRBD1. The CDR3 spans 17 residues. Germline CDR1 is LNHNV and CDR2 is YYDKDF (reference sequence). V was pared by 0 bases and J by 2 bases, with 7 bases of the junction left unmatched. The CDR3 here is CATSRDLGTEGNQPQHF. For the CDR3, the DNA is TGTGCCACCAGCAGAGATCTTGGGACAGAGGGCAATCAGCCCCAGCATTTT.